This paragraph reports one TCR beta chain. Antigen unknown. A read error may produce the germline difference seen at one junction end. Using immunoSEQ multiplex PCR, the repertoire was profiled, and TCRdb retains in-frame clones only, with some absent. The sample records 35,000 to 50,000 clones, roughly 93% being singletons. This CDR3 has 15 amino acids. Germline assignment: CDR1 SGHRS and CDR2 YFSETQ. This entry belongs to a study of cytomegalovirus exposure and HLA in healthy donors. Across the whole study: The same platform was used for the 120 or so validation repertoires as for the approximately 730 first-cohort repertoires, as reported in a later analysis. Study-level findings and limits: TCR beta chains numbering approximately 150 were designated cytomegalovirus-associated. Most TCR sequences were rare, but some public TCRs occurred in many donors.

The donors were part of the validation cohort of roughly 110 subjects. That cohort was separate from the first cohort, which comprised 500 to 850 subjects. This receptor was obtained from a woman aged 18-30 years in good health and CMV-seronegative. Sequencing used PBMCs. The chain is built from TRBV5-1 and TRBJ2-3, with 9 bases that match TRBD1. The DNA for the CDR3 is TGCGCCAGCAGATTGGGACAGGGTAGAACAGATACGCAGTATTTT. It is translated as CASRLGQGRTDTQYF.